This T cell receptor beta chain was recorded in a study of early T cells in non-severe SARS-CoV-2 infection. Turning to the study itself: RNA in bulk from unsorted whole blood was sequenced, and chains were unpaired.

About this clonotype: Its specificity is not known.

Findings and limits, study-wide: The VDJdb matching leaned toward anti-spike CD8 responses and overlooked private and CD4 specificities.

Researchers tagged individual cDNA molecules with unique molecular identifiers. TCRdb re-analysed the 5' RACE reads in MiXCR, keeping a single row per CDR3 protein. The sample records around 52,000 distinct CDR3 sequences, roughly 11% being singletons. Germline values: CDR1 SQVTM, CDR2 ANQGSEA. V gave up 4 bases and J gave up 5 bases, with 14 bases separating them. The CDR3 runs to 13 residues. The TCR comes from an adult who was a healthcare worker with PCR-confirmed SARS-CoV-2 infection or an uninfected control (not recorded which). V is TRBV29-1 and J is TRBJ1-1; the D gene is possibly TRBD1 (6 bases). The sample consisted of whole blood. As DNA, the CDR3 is TGCAGCGTTGCCTCACAGGGAAGGACTGAAGCTTTCTTT. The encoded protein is CSVASQGRTEAFF.